This T cell receptor beta chain was documented in a study of OX40 agonist ivuxolimab in advanced cancers. On the study more broadly: Aged roughly 20 to 79 with a mean of approximately 57 years, they were 82.7% male.

Clones were read by immunoSEQ multiplex PCR, and TCRdb kept only the in-frame ones, dropping some. Of roughly 48,000 clones in the sample, about 89% are singletons; the top ten hold about a third. Losses at the gene ends were 10 bases for V and 0 bases for J; bases not matched to a gene: 8. The CDR3 has 14 amino acids. The germline V gene has CDR1 LNHDA and CDR2 SQIVND (reference sequence). The specimen comprised CD4+ or CD8+ T cells sorted from blood, sampled in a trial of the OX40 agonist ivuxolimab. The clonotype was recovered from an adult with an advanced solid tumor such as melanoma, head and neck, liver or kidney cancer. This chain uses TRBV19 with TRBJ2-7, with 8 bases aligning to TRBD2. CDR3: CANNSGDNSYEQYF. The CDR3 nucleotides read TGTGCCAACAATAGCGGGGACAACTCCTACGAGCAGTACTTC. Full variable domain (missing parts from reference TRBV19 and TRBJ2-7): DGGITQSPKYLFRKEGQNVTLSCEQNLNHDAMYWYRQDPGQGLRLIYYSQIVNDFQKGDIAEGYSVSREKKESFPLTVTSAQKNPTAFYLCANNSGDNSYEQYFGPGTRLTVT.